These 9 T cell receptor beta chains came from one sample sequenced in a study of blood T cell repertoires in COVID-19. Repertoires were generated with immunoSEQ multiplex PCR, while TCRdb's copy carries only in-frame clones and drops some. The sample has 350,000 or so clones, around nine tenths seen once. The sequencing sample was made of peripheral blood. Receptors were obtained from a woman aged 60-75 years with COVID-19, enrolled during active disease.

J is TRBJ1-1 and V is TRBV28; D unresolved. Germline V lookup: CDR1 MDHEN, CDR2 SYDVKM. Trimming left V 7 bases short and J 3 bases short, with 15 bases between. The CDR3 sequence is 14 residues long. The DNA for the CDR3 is TGTGCCAGCAAGTGGCTGTCCCGGGACACTGAAGCTTTCTTT. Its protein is CASKWLSRDTEAFF.

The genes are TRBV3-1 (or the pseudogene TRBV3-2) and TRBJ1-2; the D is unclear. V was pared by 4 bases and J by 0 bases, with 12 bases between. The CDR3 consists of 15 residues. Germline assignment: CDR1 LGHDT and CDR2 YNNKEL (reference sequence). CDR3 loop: CASSPTLGTNYGYTF. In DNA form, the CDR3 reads TGTGCCAGCAGCCCCACCCTCGGGACTAACTATGGCTACACCTTC.

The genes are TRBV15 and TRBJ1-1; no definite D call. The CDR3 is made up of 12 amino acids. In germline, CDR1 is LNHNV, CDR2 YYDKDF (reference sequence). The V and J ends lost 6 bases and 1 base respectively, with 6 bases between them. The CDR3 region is CATSRWNTEAFF. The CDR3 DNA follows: TGTGCCACCAGTCGTTGGAACACTGAAGCTTTCTTT.

The CDR3 sequence is CASSQETAIANTEAFF. CDR3 nucleotide sequence: TGTGCCAGCAGCCAAGAAACAGCCATTGCCAACACTGAAGCTTTCTTT. The gene calls are TRBV14 and TRBJ1-1, with D unclear. V lost 0 bases to trimming and J lost 2 bases, with 13 bases between them. Germline assignment: CDR1 SGHDN and CDR2 FVKESK. CDR3 length equals 16 residues.

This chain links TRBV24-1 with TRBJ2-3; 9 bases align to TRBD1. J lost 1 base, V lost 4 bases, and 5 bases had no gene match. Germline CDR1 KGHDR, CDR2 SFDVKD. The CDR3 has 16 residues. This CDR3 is CATSDWTGAGTDTQYF. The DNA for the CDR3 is TGTGCCACCAGTGACTGGACAGGGGCCGGCACAGATACGCAGTATTTT.

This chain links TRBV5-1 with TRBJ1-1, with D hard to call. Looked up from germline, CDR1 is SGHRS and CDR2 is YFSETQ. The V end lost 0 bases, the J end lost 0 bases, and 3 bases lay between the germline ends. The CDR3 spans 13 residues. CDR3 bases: TGCGCCAGCAGCTTGGGTATGAACACTGAAGCTTTCTTT. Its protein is CASSLGMNTEAFF.

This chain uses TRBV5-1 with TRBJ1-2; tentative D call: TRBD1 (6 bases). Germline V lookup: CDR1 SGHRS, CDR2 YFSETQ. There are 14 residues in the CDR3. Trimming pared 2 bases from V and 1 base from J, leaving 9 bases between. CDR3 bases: TGCGCCAGCAGCTTCCAGGGGCTTAACTATGGCTACACCTTC. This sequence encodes CASSFQGLNYGYTF.

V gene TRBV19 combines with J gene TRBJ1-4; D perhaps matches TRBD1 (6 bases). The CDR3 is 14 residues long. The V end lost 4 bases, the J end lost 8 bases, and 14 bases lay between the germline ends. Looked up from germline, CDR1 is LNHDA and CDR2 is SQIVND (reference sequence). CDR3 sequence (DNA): TGTGCCAGTAGTACAAACAGGGCTGGCGAAAAACTGTTTTTT. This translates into CASSTNRAGEKLFF.

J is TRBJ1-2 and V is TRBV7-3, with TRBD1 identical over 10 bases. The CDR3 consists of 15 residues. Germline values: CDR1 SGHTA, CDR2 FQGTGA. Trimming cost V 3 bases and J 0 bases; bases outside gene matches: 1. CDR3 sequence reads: CASSFGQGANYGYTF. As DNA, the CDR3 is TGTGCCAGCAGCTTCGGACAGGGGGCTAACTATGGCTACACCTTC.